Listed below are T cell receptor beta chains from one sample, sequenced in a study of graft-versus-host responses after intestinal transplantation. Generated by immunoSEQ multiplex PCR, the TCRdb table keeps only in-frame clones and is missing some. This table has about 17,000 clones, roughly 79% appearing once. Here the sequenced sample was ileum tissue, taken 450 to 490 days after intestinal transplant. These receptors originate from a human patient who received an intestinal transplant, so some T cells may come from the graft donor. Both conserved end residues are part of each CDR3. Fields, in order: D gene, V gene, clone size, J gene, CDR3 DNA, CDR3 protein. D genes are given only for firm matches. Some rows mark clone size as missing; the rest say once, few, many or name a class of expanded clone.

.	TRBV23-1	.	TRBJ2-5	TGCGCCAGCAGTCCCAGGAGGGGGGGTGACCAAGAGACCCAGTACTTC	CASSPRRGGDQETQYF
.	TRBV27	.	TRBJ2-2	TGTGCCAGCAGGACAGTCTCGGGCGGGGAGCTGTTTTTT	CASRTVSGGELFF
.	TRBV7-9	.	TRBJ2-3	TGTGCCAGCGGCAATTCAGATACGCAGTATTTT	CASGNSDTQYF
.	TRBV2	few	TRBJ2-7	TGTGCCAGCAGCCCCCGGTTCCCACGCTACGAGCAGTACTTC	CASSPRFPRYEQYF
.	TRBV6-5	few	TRBJ2-7	TGTGCCAGCAGTTTAGGGGGGGAGGGCTCCTACGAGCAGTACTTC	CASSLGGEGSYEQYF
.	TRBV9	.	TRBJ2-3	TGTGCCAGCAGCCCCCCAGCTAGCACAGATACGCAGTATTTT	CASSPPASTDTQYF
.	TRBV29-1	.	TRBJ2-7	TGCAGCGTCATGGACACCTCCTACGAGCAGTACTTC	CSVMDTSYEQYF
.	TRBV5-1	.	TRBJ2-7	TGCGCCAGCAGCCCCCGGTCGGGGGCCCAGAACGAGCAGTACTTC	CASSPRSGAQNEQYF
TRBD2	TRBV9	.	TRBJ2-5	TGTGCCAGCAGCGTTAGCGGGGGGGCTATGAAGACCCAGTACTTC	CASSVSGGAMKTQYF
TRBD2	TRBV2	once	TRBJ2-3	TGTGCCACTAGCGGGGGGGCAGATACGCAGTATTTT	CATSGGADTQYF
.	TRBV29-1	.	TRBJ2-3	TGCAGCGCTCTGGGGGGGCCGGAGACAGATACGCAGTATTTT	CSALGGPETDTQYF
.	TRBV29-1	.	TRBJ2-1	TGCAGCGTTAACTCGGGGGGCGGGAATGAGCAGTTCTTC	CSVNSGGGNEQFF
TRBD1	TRBV6-5	.	TRBJ1-2	TGTGCCAGCGGGGACAGACCTCCCCATGGCTACACCTTC	CASGDRPPHGYTF
.	TRBV19	.	TRBJ1-1	TGTGCCAGTAGTTTGTTGGGGAACACTGAAGCTTTCTTT	CASSLLGNTEAFF
TRBD1	TRBV28	.	TRBJ2-3	TGTGCCAGCAGGGGGACAGTTGGATCGGATACGCAGTATTTT	CASRGTVGSDTQYF
TRBD1	TRBV7-8	.	TRBJ1-5	TGTGCCAGCAGCGAGATAATAGGGACAGGGAGGTTCGCCGGGGATCAGCCCCAGCATTTT	CASSEIIGTGRFAGDQPQHF
TRBD1	TRBV7-9	.	TRBJ2-3	TGTGCCAGCAGCTCGCTTCGGGACAGACACCGCACAGATACGCAGTATTTT	CASSSLRDRHRTDTQYF
.	TRBV7-9	.	TRBJ2-3	TGTGCCAGCGGCACAGGGCTTCTTGAGTATTTT	CASGTGLLEYF
TRBD1	TRBV2	.	TRBJ2-7	TGTGCCAGCCGAACAGGGGGCGGCTCCTACGAGCAGTACTTC	CASRTGGGSYEQYF
.	TRBV20-1	.	TRBJ1-1	TGCAGTGCTAGAGGTACCCAGGGAGCTTTCTTT	CSARGTQGAFF
.	TRBV7-3	.	TRBJ1-2	TGTGCCAGCAGCTTATCCGGCCACTATGGCTACACCTTC	CASSLSGHYGYTF
.	TRBV27	few	TRBJ2-3	TGTGCCAGCAGTTTCCCGGGGAGCGATACGCAGTATTTT	CASSFPGSDTQYF
.	TRBV5-6	few	TRBJ1-1	TGTGCCAGCAGCTTGGTAGACTTCACTGACGCTTTCTTT	CASSLVDFTDAFF
.	TRBV29-1	.	TRBJ2-7	TGCAGCGTTGATGACGGATCCTACGAGCAGTACTTC	CSVDDGSYEQYF
TRBD1	TRBV28	few	TRBJ1-5	TGTGCCAGCAACGAAGACAGGGGGCATAGCAATCAGCCCCAGCATTTT	CASNEDRGHSNQPQHF
.	TRBV7-2	.	TRBJ2-7	TGTGCCAGCAGCCTAACGGGACTCCCCTCGGGCGAGCAGTACTTC	CASSLTGLPSGEQYF
TRBD1	TRBV6-1	once	TRBJ1-2	TGTGCCAGCAAGACCGAGGACAGGGTTTATGGCTACACCTTC	CASKTEDRVYGYTF
TRBD2	TRBV11-2	.	TRBJ2-7	TGTGCCAGCAGCTTTAGCGGGTCCGCCGAGCAGTACTTC	CASSFSGSAEQYF
.	TRBV15	.	TRBJ2-5	TGTGCCACCAGACCCGGACCGGAAGAGACCCAGTACTTC	CATRPGPEETQYF
.	TRBV6-5	once	TRBJ1-1	TGTGCCAGCAGTTACTTCGAAGGAAACACTGAAGCTTTCTTT	CASSYFEGNTEAFF
.	TRBV6-6	.	TRBJ2-7	TGTGCCAGCAGTTCCGCGGGCGAGCAGTACTTC	CASSSAGEQYF
TRBD2	TRBV5-1	few	TRBJ2-1	TGCGCCAGCAGCGGGGGACTAGCGGTCAGCTCCTACAATGAGCAGTTCTTC	CASSGGLAVSSYNEQFF
.	TRBV19	few	TRBJ1-5	TGTGCCGCTGCGGAGAACCCTGGCAATCAGCCCCAGCATTTT	CAAAENPGNQPQHF
TRBD2	TRBV28	.	TRBJ2-2	TGTGCCAGCAGTTTGTCCTTAAGACTAGCCGTCACCGGGGAGCTGTTTTTT	CASSLSLRLAVTGELFF
.	TRBV25-1	once	TRBJ2-1	TGTGCCAGCAGTCCGCGTGAAGGAACCTACAATGAGCAGTTCTTC	CASSPREGTYNEQFF
TRBD1	TRBV6-1	.	TRBJ1-1	TGTGCCAGCATCGTGGACAGGGGATGGGACACTGAAGCTTTCTTT	CASIVDRGWDTEAFF
.	TRBV9	.	TRBJ2-7	TGTGCCAGCAGCCCAAGAGACGACAAAACCCAGCAGTACTTC	CASSPRDDKTQQYF
.	TRBV19	.	TRBJ1-1	TGTGCCAGTAGTATGACCGTTATCGGCACTGAAGCTTTCTTT	CASSMTVIGTEAFF
TRBD1	TRBV2	.	TRBJ2-3	TGTGCCAGCAGTCCCCGCGGACAGGGGGTGGATACGCAGTATTTT	CASSPRGQGVDTQYF
.	TRBV19	few	TRBJ1-4	TGTGCCAGTAGTATGACAGTCATGAATGAAAAACTGTTTTTT	CASSMTVMNEKLFF
TRBD2	TRBV5-1	.	TRBJ2-3	TGCGCCAGCAGCTTGGGACTAGCGGCTTCCGGAGATACGCAGTATTTT	CASSLGLAASGDTQYF
.	TRBV27	.	TRBJ2-7	TGTGCCAGCAGGAGCCGGGCGTTGGGCGGCGAGCAGTACTTC	CASRSRALGGEQYF
.	TRBV6-5	.	TRBJ1-6	TGTGGCGTCCGGGCCTACGGGAATTCACCCCTCCACTTT	CGVRAYGNSPLHF
.	TRBV2	.	TRBJ2-7	TGTGCCAGCAGGACCCCGAACACCCCCTACGAGCAGTACTTC	CASRTPNTPYEQYF
.	TRBV6-5	.	TRBJ1-5	TGTGCCAGCAGTCCCAGTAATCAGCCCCAGCATTTT	CASSPSNQPQHF
TRBD2	TRBV5-1	.	TRBJ2-1	TGCGCCAGCAGCCCAAGCGGGGGGGCCTACAATGAGCAGTTCTTC	CASSPSGGAYNEQFF
.	TRBV29-1	.	TRBJ2-5	TGCAGCGGGGGGCGTGGGACCCAGTACTTC	CSGGRGTQYF
.	TRBV2	.	TRBJ1-4	TGTGCCAGCCTCGGCATGTCAACTAATGAAAAACTGTTTTTT	CASLGMSTNEKLFF